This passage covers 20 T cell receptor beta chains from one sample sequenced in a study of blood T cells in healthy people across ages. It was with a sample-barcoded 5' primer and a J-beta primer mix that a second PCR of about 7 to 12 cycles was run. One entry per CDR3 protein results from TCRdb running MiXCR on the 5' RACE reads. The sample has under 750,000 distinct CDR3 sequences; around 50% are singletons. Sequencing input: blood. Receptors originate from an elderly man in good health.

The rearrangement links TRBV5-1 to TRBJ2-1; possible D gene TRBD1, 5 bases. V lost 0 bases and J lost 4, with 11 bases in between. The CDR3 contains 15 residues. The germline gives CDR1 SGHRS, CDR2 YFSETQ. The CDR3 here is CASSLGGAEYNEQFF. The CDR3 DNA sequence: TGCGCCAGCAGCTTGGGTGGGGCAGAGTACAATGAGCAGTTCTTC.

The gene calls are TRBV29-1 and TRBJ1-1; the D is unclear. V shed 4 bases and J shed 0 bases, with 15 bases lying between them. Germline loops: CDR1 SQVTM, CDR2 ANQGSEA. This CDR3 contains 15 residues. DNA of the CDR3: TGCAGCGTTGCAGGAAGCACGGCCATGAACACTGAAGCTTTCTTT. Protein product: CSVAGSTAMNTEAFF.

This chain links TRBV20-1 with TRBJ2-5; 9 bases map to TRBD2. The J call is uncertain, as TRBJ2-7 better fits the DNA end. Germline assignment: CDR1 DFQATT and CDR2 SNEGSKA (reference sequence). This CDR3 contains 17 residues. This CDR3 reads CSARVAGGTGGFDEQYF. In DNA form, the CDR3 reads TGCAGTGCTAGAGTCGCGGGAGGGACCGGTGGATTCGACGAGCAGTACTTC.

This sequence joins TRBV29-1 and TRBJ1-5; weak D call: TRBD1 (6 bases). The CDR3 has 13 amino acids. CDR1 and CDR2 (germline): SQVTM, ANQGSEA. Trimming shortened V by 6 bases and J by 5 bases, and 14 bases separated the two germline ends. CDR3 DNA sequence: TGCAGCGTGGGACAATCTGGGGATCAGCCCCAGCATTTT. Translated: CSVGQSGDQPQHF.

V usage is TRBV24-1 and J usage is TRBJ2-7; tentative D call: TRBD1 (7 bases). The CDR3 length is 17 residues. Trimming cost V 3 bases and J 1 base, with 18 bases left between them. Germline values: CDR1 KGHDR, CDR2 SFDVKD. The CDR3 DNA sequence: TGTGCCACCAGTGATGCGAGGGAAGCAGGGGGGTCCTACGAGCAGTACTTC. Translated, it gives CATSDAREAGGSYEQYF.

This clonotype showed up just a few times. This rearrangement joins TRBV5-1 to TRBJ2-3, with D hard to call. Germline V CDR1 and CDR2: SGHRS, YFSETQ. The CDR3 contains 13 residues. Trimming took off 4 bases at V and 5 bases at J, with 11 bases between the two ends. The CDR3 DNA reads TGCGCCAGCAGCGCCCGGACGGGAGATACGCAGTATTTT. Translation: CASSARTGDTQYF.

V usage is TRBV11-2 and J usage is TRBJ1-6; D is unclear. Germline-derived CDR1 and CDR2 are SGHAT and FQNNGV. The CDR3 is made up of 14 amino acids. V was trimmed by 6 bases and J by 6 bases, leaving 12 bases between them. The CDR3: CASRGPYPNSPLHF. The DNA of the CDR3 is TGTGCCAGCAGAGGACCCTACCCTAATTCACCCCTCCACTTT. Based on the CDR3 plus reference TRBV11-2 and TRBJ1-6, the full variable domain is EAGVAQSPRYKIIEKRQSVAFWCNPISGHATLYWYQQILGQGPKLLIQFQNNGVVDDSQLPKDRFSAERLKGVDSTLKIQPAKLEDSAVYLCASRGPYPNSPLHFGNGTRLTVT.

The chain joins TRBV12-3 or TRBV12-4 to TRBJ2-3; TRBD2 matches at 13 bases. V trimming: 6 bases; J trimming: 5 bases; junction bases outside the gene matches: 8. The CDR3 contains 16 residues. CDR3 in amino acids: CASRETSGGSGDTQYF. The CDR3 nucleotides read TGTGCCAGCAGGGAGACTAGCGGGGGGAGTGGAGATACGCAGTATTTT.

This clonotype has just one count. The CDR3 sequence is CASYRGQREETQYF. The CDR3 DNA is TGTGCCAGCTACAGGGGGCAGAGGGAGGAGACCCAGTACTTC. The V call is TRBV5-5, the J call TRBJ2-5, with 9 bases matching TRBD1. This CDR3 is 14 amino acids long. The V and J ends lost 7 bases and 5 bases, in that order; junction bases with no gene match: 9. From germline, CDR1 is SGHKS and CDR2 YYEKEE (reference sequence).

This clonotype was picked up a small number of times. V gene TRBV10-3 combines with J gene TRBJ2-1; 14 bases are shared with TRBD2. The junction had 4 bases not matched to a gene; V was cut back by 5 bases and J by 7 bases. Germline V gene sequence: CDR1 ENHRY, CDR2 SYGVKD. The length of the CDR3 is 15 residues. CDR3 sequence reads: CAISKTSGGENEQFF. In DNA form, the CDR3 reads TGTGCCATCAGTAAGACTAGCGGGGGGGAGAATGAGCAGTTCTTC.

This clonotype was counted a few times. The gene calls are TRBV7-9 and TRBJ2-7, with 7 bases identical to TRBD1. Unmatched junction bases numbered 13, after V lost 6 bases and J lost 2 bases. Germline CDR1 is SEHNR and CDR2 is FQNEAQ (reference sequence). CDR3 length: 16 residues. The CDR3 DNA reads TGTGCCAGCAGTACAGGGGTCCAAGAAGGAACCTACGAGCAGTACTTC. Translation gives CASSTGVQEGTYEQYF.

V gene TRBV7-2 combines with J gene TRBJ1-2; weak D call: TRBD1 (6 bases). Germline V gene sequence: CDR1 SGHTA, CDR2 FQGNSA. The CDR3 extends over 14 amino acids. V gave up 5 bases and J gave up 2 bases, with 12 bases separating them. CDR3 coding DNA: TGTGCCAGCAGCACACCGACAGGCAACTATGGCTACACCTTC. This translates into CASSTPTGNYGYTF.

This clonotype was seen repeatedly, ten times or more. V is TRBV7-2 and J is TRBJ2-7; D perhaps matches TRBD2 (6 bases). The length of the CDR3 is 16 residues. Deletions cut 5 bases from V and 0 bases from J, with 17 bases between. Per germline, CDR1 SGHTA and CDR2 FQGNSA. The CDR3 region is CASSRVSGSASYEQYF. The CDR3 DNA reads TGTGCCAGCAGCCGTGTATCCGGGAGCGCCTCCTACGAGCAGTACTTC.

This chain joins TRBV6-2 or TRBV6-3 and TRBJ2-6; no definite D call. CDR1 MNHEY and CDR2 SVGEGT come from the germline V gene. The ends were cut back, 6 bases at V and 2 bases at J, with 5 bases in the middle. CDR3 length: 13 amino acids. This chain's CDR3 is CASSRAGANVLTF. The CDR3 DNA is TGTGCCAGCAGCCGAGCTGGGGCCAACGTCCTGACTTTC.

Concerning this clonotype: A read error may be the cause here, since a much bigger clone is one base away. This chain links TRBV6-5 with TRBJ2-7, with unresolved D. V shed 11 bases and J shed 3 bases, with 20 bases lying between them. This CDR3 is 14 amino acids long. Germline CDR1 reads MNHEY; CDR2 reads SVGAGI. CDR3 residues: CAGSWQPLGYEQYF. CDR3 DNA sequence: TGTGCCGGCTCCTGGCAGCCCTTAGGCTACGAGCAGTACTTC.

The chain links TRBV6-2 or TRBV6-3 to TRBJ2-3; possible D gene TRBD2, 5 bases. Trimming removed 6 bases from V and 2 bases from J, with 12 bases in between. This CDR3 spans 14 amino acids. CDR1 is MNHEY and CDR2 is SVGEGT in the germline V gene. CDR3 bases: TGTGCCAGCAGCGGGGATCTTAACACAGATACGCAGTATTTT. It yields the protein CASSGDLNTDTQYF.

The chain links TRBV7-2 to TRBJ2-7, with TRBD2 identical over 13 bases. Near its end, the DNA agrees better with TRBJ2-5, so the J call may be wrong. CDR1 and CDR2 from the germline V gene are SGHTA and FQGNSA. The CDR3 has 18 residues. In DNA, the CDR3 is TGTGCCAGCAGCTTAGCGGGACTAGCGGGATTGTACCAAGAGACCCAGTACTTC. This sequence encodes CASSLAGLAGLYQETQYF.

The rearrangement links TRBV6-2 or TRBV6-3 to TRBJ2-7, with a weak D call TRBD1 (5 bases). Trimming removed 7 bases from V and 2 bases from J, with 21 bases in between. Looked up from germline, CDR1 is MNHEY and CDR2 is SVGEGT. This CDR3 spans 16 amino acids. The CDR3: CASTPILGQQTYEQYF. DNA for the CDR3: TGTGCCAGCACCCCCATTCTGGGGCAGCAGACCTACGAGCAGTACTTC.

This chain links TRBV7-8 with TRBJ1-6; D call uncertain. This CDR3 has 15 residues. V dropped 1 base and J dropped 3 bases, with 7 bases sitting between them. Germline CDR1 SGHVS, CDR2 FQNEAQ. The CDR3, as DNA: TGTGCCAGCAGCTTAGGAGTCGGCTATAATTCACCCCTCCACTTT. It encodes CASSLGVGYNSPLHF. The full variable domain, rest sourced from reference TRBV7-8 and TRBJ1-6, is GAGVSQSPRYKVAKRGQDVALRCDPISGHVSLFWYQQALGQGPEFLTYFQNEAQLDKSGLPSDRFFAERPEGSVSTLKIQRTQQEDSAVYLCASSLGVGYNSPLHFGNGTRLTVT.

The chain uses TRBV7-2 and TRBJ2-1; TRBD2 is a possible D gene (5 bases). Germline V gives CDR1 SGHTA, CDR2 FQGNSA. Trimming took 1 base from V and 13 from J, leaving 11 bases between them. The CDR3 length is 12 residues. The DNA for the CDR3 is TGTGCCAGCAGCTTAGACGAGGGTGGACAGTTCTTC. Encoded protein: CASSLDEGGQFF.